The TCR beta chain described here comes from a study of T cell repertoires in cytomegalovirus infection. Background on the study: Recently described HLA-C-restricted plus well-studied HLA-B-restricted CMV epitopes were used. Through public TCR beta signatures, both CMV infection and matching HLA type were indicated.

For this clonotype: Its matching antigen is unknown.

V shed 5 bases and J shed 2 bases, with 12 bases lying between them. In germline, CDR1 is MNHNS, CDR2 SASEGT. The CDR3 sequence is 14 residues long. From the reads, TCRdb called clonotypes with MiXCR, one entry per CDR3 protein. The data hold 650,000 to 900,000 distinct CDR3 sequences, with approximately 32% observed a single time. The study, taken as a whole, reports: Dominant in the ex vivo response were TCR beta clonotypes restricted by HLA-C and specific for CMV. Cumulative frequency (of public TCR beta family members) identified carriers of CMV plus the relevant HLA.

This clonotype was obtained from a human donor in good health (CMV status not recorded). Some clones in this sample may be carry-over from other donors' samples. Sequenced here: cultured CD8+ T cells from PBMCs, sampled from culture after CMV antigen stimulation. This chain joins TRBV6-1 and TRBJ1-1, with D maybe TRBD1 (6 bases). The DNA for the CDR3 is TGTGCCAGCAGTATGGCAGGGGCCAACACTGAAGCTTTCTTT. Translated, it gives CASSMAGANTEAFF.